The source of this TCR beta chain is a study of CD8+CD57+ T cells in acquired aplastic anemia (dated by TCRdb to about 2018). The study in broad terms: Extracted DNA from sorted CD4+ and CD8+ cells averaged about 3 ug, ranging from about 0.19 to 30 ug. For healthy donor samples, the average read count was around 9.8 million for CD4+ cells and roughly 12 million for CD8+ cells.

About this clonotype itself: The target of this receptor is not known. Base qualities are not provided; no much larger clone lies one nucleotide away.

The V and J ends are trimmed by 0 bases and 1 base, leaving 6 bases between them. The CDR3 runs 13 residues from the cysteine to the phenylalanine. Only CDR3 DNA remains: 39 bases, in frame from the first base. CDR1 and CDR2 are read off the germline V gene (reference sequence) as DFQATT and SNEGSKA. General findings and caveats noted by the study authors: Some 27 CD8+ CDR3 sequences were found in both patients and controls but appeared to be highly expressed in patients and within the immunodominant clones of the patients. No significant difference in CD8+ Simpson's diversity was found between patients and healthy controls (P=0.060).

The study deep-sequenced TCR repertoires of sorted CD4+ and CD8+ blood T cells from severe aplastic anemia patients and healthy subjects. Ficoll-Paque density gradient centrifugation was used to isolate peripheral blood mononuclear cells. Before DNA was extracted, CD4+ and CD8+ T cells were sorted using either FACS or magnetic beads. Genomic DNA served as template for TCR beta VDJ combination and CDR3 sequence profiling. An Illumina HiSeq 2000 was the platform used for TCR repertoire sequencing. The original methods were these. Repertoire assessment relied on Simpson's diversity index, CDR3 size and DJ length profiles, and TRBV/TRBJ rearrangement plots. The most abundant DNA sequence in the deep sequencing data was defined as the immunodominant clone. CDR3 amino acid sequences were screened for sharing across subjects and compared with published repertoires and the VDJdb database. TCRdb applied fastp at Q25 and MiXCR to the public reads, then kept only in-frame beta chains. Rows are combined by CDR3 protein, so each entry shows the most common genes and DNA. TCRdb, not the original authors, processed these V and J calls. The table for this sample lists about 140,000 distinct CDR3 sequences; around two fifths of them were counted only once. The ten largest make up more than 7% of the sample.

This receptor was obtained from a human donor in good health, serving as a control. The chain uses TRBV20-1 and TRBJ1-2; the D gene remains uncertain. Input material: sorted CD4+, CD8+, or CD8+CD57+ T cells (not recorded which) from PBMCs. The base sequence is TGCAGTGCTAGAGATCACGGTAACTATGGCTACACCTTC. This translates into CSARDHGNYGYTF.